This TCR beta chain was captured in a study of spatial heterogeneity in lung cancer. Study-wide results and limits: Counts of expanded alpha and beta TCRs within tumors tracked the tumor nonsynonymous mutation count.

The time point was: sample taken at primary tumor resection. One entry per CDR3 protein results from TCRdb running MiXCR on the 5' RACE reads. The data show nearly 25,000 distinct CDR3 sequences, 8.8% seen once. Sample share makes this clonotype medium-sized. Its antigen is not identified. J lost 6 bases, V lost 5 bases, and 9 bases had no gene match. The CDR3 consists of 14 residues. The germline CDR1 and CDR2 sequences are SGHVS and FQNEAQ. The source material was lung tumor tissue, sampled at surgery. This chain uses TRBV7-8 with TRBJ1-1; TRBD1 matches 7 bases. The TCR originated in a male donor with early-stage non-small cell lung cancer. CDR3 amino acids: CASSLGPQGAEAFF. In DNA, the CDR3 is TGTGCCAGCAGCCTGGGGCCTCAGGGGGCTGAAGCTTTCTTT.